This is a list of T cell receptor beta chains from one sample in a study of shared clonotypes between healthy human individuals. Clones were read by immunoSEQ multiplex PCR, and TCRdb kept only the in-frame ones, dropping some. Seen here are over 700,000 clones, 72% observed once, and the top ten hold around 1.7%. The specimen was memory CD4+ T cells sorted from blood. The source of these receptors is a woman between 25 and 40 years old in good health. The CDR3 runs from the conserved cysteine through the conserved F or W. The D gene is left open where the match is weak. Not all rows give a size; the values are once, few, many and, for expanded clones, a class.

J,D,size,V,CDR3,DNA
TRBJ1-5,.,.,TRBV6-1,CASSNTENQPQHF,TGTGCCAGCAGCAACACAGAGAATCAGCCCCAGCATTTT
TRBJ1-4,TRBD1,.,TRBV5-1,CASSFGQGNEKLFF,TGCGCCAGCAGCTTCGGACAGGGTAATGAAAAACTGTTTTTT
TRBJ1-2,TRBD1,.,TRBV2,CASSERGTDYGYTF,TGTGCCAGCAGTGAACGGGGGACAGACTATGGCTACACCTTC
TRBJ2-5,TRBD1,few,TRBV7-3,CASSLNTGDDETQYF,TGTGCCAGCAGCTTAAATACAGGGGATGATGAGACCCAGTACTTC
TRBJ1-5,.,few,TRBV30,CAWTTGAGDQPQHF,TGTGCCTGGACTACGGGAGCAGGGGATCAGCCCCAGCATTTT
TRBJ2-1,.,.,TRBV7-6,CASSLAGPEQFF,TGTGCCAGCAGCTTAGCGGGACCTGAGCAGTTCTTC
TRBJ2-3,.,.,TRBV7-2,CASSTRAGSWVRDTQYF,TGTGCCAGCAGCACGCGAGCCGGGAGTTGGGTTAGGGATACGCAGTATTTT
TRBJ2-1,TRBD2,.,TRBV7-3,CASSKTSGSGEQFF,TGTGCCAGCAGCAAGACTAGCGGGAGTGGTGAGCAGTTCTTC
TRBJ2-7,TRBD1,.,TRBV27,CASSSRLRTGPEQYF,TGTGCCAGCAGTTCGCGACTCCGGACAGGTCCCGAGCAGTACTTC
TRBJ1-5,TRBD1,.,TRBV6-5,CASRATGSNQPQHF,TGTGCCAGCAGGGCGACAGGGAGTAATCAGCCCCAGCATTTT
TRBJ2-1,TRBD1,.,TRBV5-1,CASSWTGQINEQFF,TGCGCCAGCAGCTGGACGGGACAGATCAATGAGCAGTTCTTC
TRBJ1-1,.,.,TRBV18,CASSPQTTDTEAFF,TGTGCCAGCTCACCACAGACCACCGACACTGAAGCTTTCTTT
TRBJ2-6,.,.,TRBV5-1,CASSYGGSGANVLTF,TGCGCCAGCAGCTACGGAGGCTCTGGGGCCAACGTCCTGACTTTC
TRBJ1-2,TRBD1,.,TRBV6-5,CASKVRDRANYGYTF,TGTGCCAGCAAGGTCAGGGACAGGGCAAACTATGGCTACACCTTC
TRBJ2-5,TRBD2,medium-sized,TRBV11-2,CASSEGRGAYQETQYF,TGTGCCAGCAGTGAGGGGAGGGGAGCGTACCAAGAGACCCAGTACTTC
TRBJ2-7,.,.,TRBV7-9,CASSPPGRSYEQYF,TGTGCCAGCAGCCCCCCGGGACGGTCCTACGAGCAGTACTTC
TRBJ2-7,.,.,TRBV5-1,CASSLADGRDSSYEQYF,TGCGCCAGCAGCTTGGCCGATGGGCGTGATAGCTCCTACGAGCAGTACTTC
TRBJ2-7,.,.,TRBV10-2,CASSEVSGASANYEQYF,TGCGCCAGCAGTGAGGTGTCGGGGGCGAGCGCAAACTACGAGCAGTACTTC
TRBJ1-1,.,.,TRBV23-1,CASSQDRGDTEAFF,TGCGCCAGCAGTCAAGATCGCGGGGACACTGAAGCTTTCTTT
TRBJ1-2,.,.,TRBV19,CASSIVLSSNYGYTF,TGTGCCAGTAGTATAGTCCTCAGTTCGAACTATGGCTACACCTTC
TRBJ1-2,TRBD1,few,TRBV27,CASSTRQGSYGYTF,TGTGCCAGCAGTACCCGACAGGGGTCGTATGGCTACACCTTC
TRBJ1-2,.,.,TRBV10-3,CAISDQTFGYTF,TGTGCCATCAGTGACCAGACCTTTGGCTACACCTTC
TRBJ2-1,.,.,TRBV27,CASSPVYRSNEQFF,TGTGCCAGCAGCCCCGTGTATCGGAGCAATGAGCAGTTCTTC
TRBJ2-2,.,.,TRBV18,CASSPLGRDTGELFF,TGTGCCAGCTCACCACTGGGACGGGACACCGGGGAGCTGTTTTTT
TRBJ1-4,.,few,TRBV27,CASSFWGSGGEKLFF,TGTGCCAGCAGTTTTTGGGGATCAGGTGGTGAAAAACTGTTTTTT
TRBJ1-3,.,.,TRBV15,CATSRGTDSGNTIYF,TGTGCCACCAGCAGGGGGACGGACTCTGGAAACACCATATATTTT
TRBJ1-2,.,.,TRBV5-1,CASSAGLWGYGYTF,TGCGCCAGCAGCGCGGGGTTGTGGGGCTATGGCTACACCTTC
TRBJ2-1,TRBD1,once,TRBV15,CATSRVLDRGRNEQFF,TGTGCCACCAGCAGAGTGTTGGACAGGGGAAGGAATGAGCAGTTCTTC
TRBJ2-3,TRBD1,.,TRBV5-1,CASTPRQGRKDTQYF,TGCGCCAGCACCCCAAGACAGGGCAGAAAAGATACGCAGTATTTT